The 30 T cell receptor beta chains listed next were all sequenced from one sample in a study of OX40 agonist ivuxolimab in advanced cancers. Profiled with immunoSEQ multiplex PCR; TCRdb holds only in-frame clones, not every one. The sample holds roughly 70,000 clones; about 88% are singletons and the top ten take about 0.7%. The specimen comprised CD4+ or CD8+ T cells sorted from blood, sampled in a trial of the OX40 agonist ivuxolimab. The receptors shown here come from an adult with an advanced solid tumor such as melanoma, head and neck, liver or kidney cancer.

This chain uses TRBV11-2 with TRBJ2-7, with no clear D. The germline CDR1 and CDR2 sequences are SGHAT and FQNNGV. Trimming removed 5 bases at V and 4 bases at J, with 9 bases between. The CDR3 loop spans 12 amino acids. The DNA for the CDR3 is TGTGCCAGCAGCATCGGCCCTTACGAGCAGTACTTC. Its protein product is CASSIGPYEQYF.

This clone was seen more than once but under ten times. V and J are TRBV6-6 and TRBJ2-7; TRBD1 matches 11 bases. Looked up from germline, CDR1 is MNHNY and CDR2 is SVGAGI (reference sequence). J lost 5 bases, V lost 6 bases, and 9 bases had no gene match. The CDR3 runs 15 residues. The CDR3 sequence: CASRRDRGAINEQYF. As DNA, the CDR3 is TGTGCCAGCAGGAGGGACAGGGGGGCTATCAACGAGCAGTACTTC.

V usage is TRBV7-3 and J usage is TRBJ2-2; D remains unclear. V was pared by 5 bases and J by 8 bases, with 15 bases between. The CDR3 length is 14 residues. Germline V gene data show CDR1 as SGHTA and CDR2 as FQGTGA. In DNA form, the CDR3 reads TGTGCCAGCAGCCCCGGGCCCGGTGTTGGGGAGCTGTTTTTT. Encoded protein: CASSPGPGVGELFF.

The chain is built from TRBV2 and TRBJ2-4; no clear D. The CDR3 is 17 amino acids. Germline lookup yields CDR1 SNHLY and CDR2 FYNNEI. Trimming pared 8 bases from V and 0 bases from J, leaving 20 bases between. CDR3 sequence (DNA): TGTGCCAGCCAAACCACCACAGTACCGCTAGCCAAAAACATTCAGTACTTC. It specifies CASQTTTVPLAKNIQYF.

The J gene is TRBJ1-1, the V gene TRBV19; 12 positions agree with TRBD1. The germline V gene has CDR1 LNHDA and CDR2 SQIVND (reference sequence). V lost 7 bases and J lost 10; bases outside the gene matches: 13. CDR3 length equals 15 residues. The CDR3 region has the DNA TGTGCCAGTACCTACGGGGACAGGGGGCGACTTGGAGCTTTCTTT. Its translation: CASTYGDRGRLGAFF.

The genes are TRBV9 and TRBJ2-5; D not resolved. The V end lost 3 bases, the J end lost 9 bases, and 3 bases lay between the germline ends. The CDR3 is 9 amino acids. Germline CDR1 and CDR2: SGDLS and YYNGEE. The CDR3 spells CASSEPQYF. The CDR3 nucleotides are TGTGCCAGCAGCGAGCCCCAGTACTTC.

The V call is TRBV2, the J call TRBJ2-1; the match to TRBD2 covers 11 bases. Trimming removed 8 bases from V and 10 bases from J; junction bases left unmatched: 10. Germline loops: CDR1 SNHLY, CDR2 FYNNEI. The CDR3 loop spans 14 amino acids. The CDR3 sequence is CASAPGASGREQFF. CDR3 DNA sequence: TGTGCCAGCGCACCCGGGGCTAGCGGGAGGGAGCAGTTCTTC.

The chain is built from TRBV5-8 and TRBJ2-1; D not resolved. CDR1 SGHTS and CDR2 YDEGEE come from the germline V gene. The CDR3 has 12 residues. Trimming removed 0 bases at V and 12 bases at J, with 10 bases between. CDR3 in DNA: TGTGCCAGCAGCTTGGACCGCGCAAGGCAGTTCTTC. Translated, it gives CASSLDRARQFF.

The chain is built from TRBV4-1 and TRBJ2-7, with D perhaps assigned TRBD1 or TRBD2 (5 bases each). This CDR3 has 16 residues. CDR1 is MGHRA and CDR2 is YSYEKL in the germline V gene. V was cut by 3 bases and J by 6 bases, with 21 bases left in between. CDR3 protein: CASSQPDSARGAEQYF. The CDR3 coding sequence is TGCGCCAGCAGCCAGCCAGACAGTGCCCGGGGAGCCGAGCAGTACTTC.

The CDR3 spells CASSTLAGGSYEQYF. The CDR3 DNA is TGTGCCAGCAGTACACTAGCGGGGGGCTCCTACGAGCAGTACTTC. V usage is TRBV27 and J usage is TRBJ2-7, with 12 bases aligning to TRBD2. Germline V gene data show CDR1 as MNHEY and CDR2 as SMNVEV (reference sequence). The CDR3 length is 15 residues. Trimming removed 5 bases from V and 0 bases from J; junction bases left unmatched: 2.

The gene calls are TRBV28 and TRBJ1-3, with D uncertain. V was clipped by 0 bases and J by 5 bases, with 8 bases between them. Germline V gene data show CDR1 as MDHEN and CDR2 as SYDVKM. The CDR3 runs to 14 residues. This chain's CDR3 is CASSLWSQRNTIYF. The CDR3 region has the DNA TGTGCCAGCAGTTTATGGTCACAGCGAAACACCATATATTTT.

The J gene is TRBJ2-1, the V gene TRBV7-9; D possibly corresponds to TRBD2 (6 bases). The CDR3 has 16 amino acids. Germline V gene data show CDR1 as SEHNR and CDR2 as FQNEAQ (reference sequence). The V end was cut by 0 bases, the J end by 7 bases, with 16 bases between. The chain's CDR3 is CASSLALWRDRNEQFF. In DNA, the CDR3 is TGTGCCAGCAGCTTAGCCCTGTGGCGGGATCGGAATGAGCAGTTCTTC.

This rearrangement joins TRBV5-1 to TRBJ2-7; D possibly matches TRBD1 or TRBD2 (5 bases each). Germline-derived CDR1 and CDR2 are SGHRS and YFSETQ. The CDR3 loop spans 15 amino acids. V was shortened by 0 bases and J by 5 bases, with 15 bases between the two germline ends. The CDR3 coding sequence is TGCGCCAGCAGCTTGGCAGGGAGAGGTTACCACGAGCAGTACTTC. Translated: CASSLAGRGYHEQYF.

The CDR3 DNA reads TGTGCCATCCGGGTGGAGGGTCTCGGAAACACCATATATTTT. This encodes CAIRVEGLGNTIYF. The chain combines TRBV6-1 with TRBJ1-3, with no clear D. Germline CDR1 is MNHNS and CDR2 is SASEGT. The CDR3 consists of 14 residues. V lost 10 bases and J lost 4, with 17 bases in between.

As DNA, the CDR3 is TGCGCCAGCGGTCTGGACAGGCCGAAGTTCTTC. Translated, it gives CASGLDRPKFF. This chain links TRBV10-1 with TRBJ2-1; the match to TRBD1 covers 7 bases. CDR3 length: 11 residues. Germline CDR1 WNHNN, CDR2 SYGVQD (reference sequence). V gave up 8 bases and J gave up 14 bases; unmatched junction bases: 9.

The rearrangement links TRBV30 to TRBJ2-4; TRBD2 matches at 9 bases. J was trimmed by 6 bases and V by 2 bases; bases with no gene match: 5. The CDR3 is 14 amino acids. CDR1 is GTSNPN and CDR2 is SVGIG in the germline V gene (reference sequence). The CDR3 bases are TGTGCCTGGAGTTTGACTAGCGGCGGAAACATTCAGTACTTC. Encoded protein: CAWSLTSGGNIQYF.

This clone was detected a few times. V gene TRBV15 combines with J gene TRBJ2-1; 11 nucleotides match TRBD2. With V trimmed by 5 bases and J by 5 bases, 8 bases remained unmatched. Germline V CDR1 and CDR2: LNHNV, YYDKDF (reference sequence). The CDR3 loop spans 16 amino acids. The chain's CDR3 is CATSRSGTSGNNEQFF. CDR3 coding DNA: TGTGCCACCAGCCGTTCCGGGACTAGCGGTAACAATGAGCAGTTCTTC.

The V call is TRBV7-6, the J call TRBJ2-5; perhaps TRBD1 as D (5 bases). The CDR3 spans 14 residues. In germline, CDR1 is SGHVS, CDR2 FNYEAQ. V lost 5 bases to trimming and J lost 7 bases, with 17 bases between them. The CDR3 spells CASSPRGIKWTQYF. The CDR3 DNA follows: TGTGCCAGCAGCCCTAGGGGCATTAAGTGGACCCAGTACTTC.

The chain joins TRBV7-6 to TRBJ2-1, with 8 positions matching TRBD2. The CDR3 runs 14 residues. V shed 1 base and J 8 bases; nucleotides not matched to a gene: 4. From germline, CDR1 is SGHVS and CDR2 FNYEAQ. The CDR3 spells CASSLGAGVDEQFF. As DNA, the CDR3 is TGTGCCAGCAGCTTAGGAGCGGGAGTCGATGAGCAGTTCTTC.

CDR3 DNA sequence: TGTGCCAGCAGTAGGAGGGGGTACGGGAGAGAGACCCAGTACTTC. Its protein product is CASSRRGYGRETQYF. This chain links TRBV28 with TRBJ2-5; possibly TRBD1 or TRBD2 for D (6 bases each). The V end lost 5 bases, the J end lost 4 bases, and 17 bases lay between the germline ends. The CDR3 length is 15 residues. CDR1 MDHEN and CDR2 SYDVKM come from the germline V gene.

This clone came up a few times. The chain carries TRBV7-2 and TRBJ1-1, with a possible D match to TRBD1 (5 bases). The CDR3 is 15 amino acids. V lost 4 bases to trimming and J lost 4 bases, with 16 bases between them. Germline V gene sequence: CDR1 SGHTA, CDR2 FQGNSA. CDR3 sequence: CASSWRVGEGTEAFF. CDR3 DNA sequence: TGTGCCAGCAGCTGGAGGGTAGGGGAGGGCACTGAAGCTTTCTTT.

The CDR3 reads CAWSLSLGDYGYTF. The CDR3 coding sequence is TGTGCCTGGAGTTTATCCTTAGGGGACTATGGCTACACCTTC. The chain recombines TRBV30 with TRBJ1-2, with D possibly TRBD1 on 5 matching bases. Germline-derived CDR1 and CDR2 are GTSNPN and SVGIG (reference sequence). The CDR3 contains 14 residues. Trimming removed 2 bases from V and 3 bases from J, with 13 bases in between.

The chain is built from TRBV7-2 and TRBJ1-1, with TRBD1 as a possible D gene (6 bases). This CDR3 is 15 amino acids long. V was pared by 1 base and J by 7 bases, with 16 bases between. In germline, CDR1 is SGHTA, CDR2 FQGNSA. DNA of the CDR3: TGTGCCAGCAGCTTAGATCCCCGGGCAGGGGTTGAAGCTTTCTTT. Translating it yields CASSLDPRAGVEAFF.

The chain is built from TRBV29-1 and TRBJ2-7; 7 bases map to TRBD1. The J segment lost 2 bases and the V segment lost 3 bases, leaving 4 bases of the junction unmatched. CDR1 is SQVTM, CDR2 ANQGSEA, per germline. This CDR3 has 13 amino acids. CDR3 loop: CSVDGQGAYEQYF. The CDR3, as DNA: TGCAGCGTTGACGGTCAGGGGGCCTACGAGCAGTACTTC.

The chain carries TRBV18 and TRBJ1-4; D might be TRBD1 (5 bases). CDR3 length: 13 residues. V lost 6 bases to trimming and J lost 7 bases, with 12 bases between them. Germline V CDR1 and CDR2: KGHSH, LQKENI. DNA for the CDR3: TGTGCCAGCTCCCCCGGACACCTTGAAAAACTGTTTTTT. It encodes CASSPGHLEKLFF.

The genes are TRBV28 and TRBJ2-5; D tentatively reads TRBD1 or TRBD2 (5 bases each). The CDR3 is made up of 15 amino acids. V shed 4 bases and J shed 5 bases, with 17 bases lying between them. Germline V gene data show CDR1 as MDHEN and CDR2 as SYDVKM. In DNA form, the CDR3 reads TGTGCCAGCAGTTCCTCGGGGCAAATTTTGGAGACCCAGTACTTC. It encodes CASSSSGQILETQYF.

This sequence joins TRBV6-1 and TRBJ1-5; 7 nucleotides align to TRBD1. The germline V gene has CDR1 MNHNS and CDR2 SASEGT. The V and J ends lost 5 bases and 6 bases, in that order; junction bases with no gene match: 7. CDR3 size: 14 residues. The CDR3 is CASSTQGGGQPQHF. CDR3 nucleotide sequence: TGTGCCAGCAGTACGCAGGGGGGGGGTCAGCCCCAGCATTTT.

V is TRBV7-2 and J is TRBJ2-1; 7 bases are a match to TRBD1. V shed 1 base, J shed 9 bases, and the junction held 3 bases outside the gene matches. CDR1 is SGHTA and CDR2 is FQGNSA in the germline V gene. This CDR3 is 13 amino acids long. Here the CDR3 reads CASSLVSGGEQFF. The DNA for the CDR3 is TGTGCCAGCAGCTTAGTCTCAGGGGGTGAGCAGTTCTTC.

CDR3 region: CAWNYLGGYTF. In DNA, the CDR3 is TGTGCCTGGAACTACCTAGGTGGCTACACCTTC. The rearrangement joins TRBV30 to TRBJ1-2; no clear D. The CDR3 runs to 11 residues. CDR1 and CDR2 from the germline V gene are GTSNPN and SVGIG (reference sequence). V gave up 4 bases and J gave up 7 bases, with 10 bases separating them.

V and J are TRBV7-6 and TRBJ2-1; the D is unclear. The CDR3 contains 13 residues. In germline, CDR1 is SGHVS, CDR2 FNYEAQ. Trimming shortened V by 4 bases and J by 7 bases, and 11 bases separated the two germline ends. CDR3 bases: TGTGCCAGCAGCTCAATGGGTTTAAATGAGCAGTTCTTC. Amino acid sequence: CASSSMGLNEQFF.